The present T cell receptor beta chain was sequenced within a study of OX40 agonist ivuxolimab in advanced cancers. A single count supports this clone. Deletions cut 0 bases from V and 4 bases from J, with 7 bases between. Per the germline V gene, CDR1 is MNHEY and CDR2 is SMNVEV (reference sequence). This CDR3 has 14 residues. Libraries were prepared by immunoSEQ multiplex PCR; TCRdb keeps only in-frame clonotypes and omits some of them. The sample holds over 60,000 clones, 80% to 90% seen once. Sampled blood was obtained at baseline, cycle 4 day 1, and cycle 7 day 1. The sequencing used CD4+ or CD8+ T cells sorted from blood, collected in a trial of the OX40 agonist ivuxolimab. V usage is TRBV27 and J usage is TRBJ1-3; possible D gene TRBD1, 5 bases. The TCR sequence derives from an adult with an advanced solid tumor such as melanoma, head and neck, liver or kidney cancer. CDR3 bases: TGTGCCAGCAGTTTATCAGGGGTCGGAAACACCATATATTTT. Translated, it gives CASSLSGVGNTIYF.